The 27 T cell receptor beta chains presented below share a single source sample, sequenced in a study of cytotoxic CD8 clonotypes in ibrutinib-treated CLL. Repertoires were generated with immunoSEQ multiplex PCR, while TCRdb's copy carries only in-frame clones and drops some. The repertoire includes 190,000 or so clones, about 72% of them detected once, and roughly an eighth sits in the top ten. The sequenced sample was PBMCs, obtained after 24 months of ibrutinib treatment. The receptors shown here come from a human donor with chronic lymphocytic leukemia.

The CDR3 DNA reads as TGTGCCAGCAGTTACTCTATCCTAGCGGTCTCCTACGAGCAGTACTTC. Translated, it gives CASSYSILAVSYEQYF. The V call is TRBV6-5, the J call TRBJ2-7, with 7 bases aligning to TRBD2. In germline, CDR1 is MNHEY, CDR2 SVGAGI. The CDR3 length is 16 residues. The V segment lost 0 bases and the J segment 0 bases; nucleotides outside the gene matches: 5.

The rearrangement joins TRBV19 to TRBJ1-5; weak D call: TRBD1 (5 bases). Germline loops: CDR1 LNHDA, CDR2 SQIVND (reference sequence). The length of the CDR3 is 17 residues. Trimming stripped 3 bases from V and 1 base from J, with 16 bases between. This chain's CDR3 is CASSMGSGIISNQPQHF. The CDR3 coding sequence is TGTGCCAGTAGTATGGGGTCAGGGATTATCAGCAATCAGCCCCAGCATTTT.

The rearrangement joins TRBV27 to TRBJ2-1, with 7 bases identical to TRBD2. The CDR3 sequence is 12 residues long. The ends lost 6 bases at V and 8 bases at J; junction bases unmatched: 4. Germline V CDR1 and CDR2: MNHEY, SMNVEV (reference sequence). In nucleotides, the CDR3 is TGTGCCAGCAGGTCTGGGAGGGATGAGCAGTTCTTC. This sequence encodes CASRSGRDEQFF.

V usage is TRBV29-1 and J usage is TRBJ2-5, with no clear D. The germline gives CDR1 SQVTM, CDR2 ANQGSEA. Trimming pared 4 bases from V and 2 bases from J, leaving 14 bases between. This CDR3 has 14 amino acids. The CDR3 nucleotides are TGCAGCGTTGTGTTATTTGGGAAGCAAGAGACCCAGTACTTC. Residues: CSVVLFGKQETQYF.

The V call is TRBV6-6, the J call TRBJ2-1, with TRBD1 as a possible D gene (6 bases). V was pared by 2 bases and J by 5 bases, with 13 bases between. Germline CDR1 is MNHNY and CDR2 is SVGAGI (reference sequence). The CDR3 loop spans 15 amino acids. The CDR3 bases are TGTGCCAGCAGTTACCCACCGGGACAAAACAATGAGCAGTTCTTC. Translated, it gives CASSYPPGQNNEQFF.

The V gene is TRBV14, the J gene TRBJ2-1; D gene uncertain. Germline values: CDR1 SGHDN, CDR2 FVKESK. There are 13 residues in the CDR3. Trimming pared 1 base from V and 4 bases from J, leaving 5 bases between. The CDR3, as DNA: TGTGCCAGCAGCCAAGCGCGATACAATGAGCAGTTCTTC. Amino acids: CASSQARYNEQFF.

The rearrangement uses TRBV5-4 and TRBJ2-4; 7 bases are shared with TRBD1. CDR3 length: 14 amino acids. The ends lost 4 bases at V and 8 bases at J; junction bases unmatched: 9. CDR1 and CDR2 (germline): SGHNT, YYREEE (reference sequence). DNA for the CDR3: TGTGCCAGCAGCCCCAAGGGGGCTCCGGACATTCAGTACTTC. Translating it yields CASSPKGAPDIQYF. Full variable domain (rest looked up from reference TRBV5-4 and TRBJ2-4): ETGVTQSPTHLIKTRGQQVTLRCSSQSGHNTVSWYQQALGQGPQFIFQYYREEENGRGNFPPRFSGLQFPNYSSELNVNALELDDSALYLCASSPKGAPDIQYFGAGTRLSVL.

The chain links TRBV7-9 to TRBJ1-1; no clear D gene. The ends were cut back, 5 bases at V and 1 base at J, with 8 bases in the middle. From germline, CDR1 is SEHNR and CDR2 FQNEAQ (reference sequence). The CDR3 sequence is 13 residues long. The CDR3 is CASSREGNTEAFF. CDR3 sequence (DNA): TGTGCCAGCAGCCGGGAGGGGAACACTGAAGCTTTCTTT. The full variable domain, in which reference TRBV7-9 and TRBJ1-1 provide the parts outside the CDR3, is DTGVSQNPRHKITKRGQNVTFRCDPISEHNRLYWYRQTLGQGPEFLTYFQNEAQLEKSRLLSDRFSAERPKGSFSTLEIQRTEQGDSAMYLCASSREGNTEAFFGQGTRLTVV.

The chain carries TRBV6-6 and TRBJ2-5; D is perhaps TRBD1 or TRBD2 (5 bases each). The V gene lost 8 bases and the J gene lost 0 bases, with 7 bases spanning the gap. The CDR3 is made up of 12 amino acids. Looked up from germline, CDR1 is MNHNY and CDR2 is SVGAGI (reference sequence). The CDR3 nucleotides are TGTGCCAGCGGGGGACACCAAGAGACCCAGTACTTC. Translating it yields CASGGHQETQYF.

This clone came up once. CDR3 protein: CASSLEAGGVNGYTF. The CDR3 coding sequence is TGCGCCAGCAGCTTGGAGGCAGGGGGCGTCAATGGCTACACCTTC. This chain uses TRBV5-1 with TRBJ1-2, with 8 bases identical to TRBD1. Trimming removed 0 bases from V and 6 bases from J; junction bases left unmatched: 7. The germline CDR1 and CDR2 sequences are SGHRS and YFSETQ. There are 15 residues in the CDR3. Filled out from reference TRBV5-1 and TRBJ1-2, the complete variable domain reads KAGVTQTPRYLIKTRGQQVTLSCSPISGHRSVSWYQQTPGQGLQFLFEYFSETQRNKGNFPGRFSGRQFSNSRSEMNVSTLELGDSALYLCASSLEAGGVNGYTFGSGTRLTVV.

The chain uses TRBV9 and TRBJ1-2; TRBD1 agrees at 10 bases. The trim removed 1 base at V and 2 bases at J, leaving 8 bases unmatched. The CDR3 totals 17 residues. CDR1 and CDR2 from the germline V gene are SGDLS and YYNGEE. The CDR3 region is CASSVFSGQGLNYGYTF. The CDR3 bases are TGTGCCAGCAGCGTATTCTCGGGACAGGGGCTAAACTATGGCTACACCTTC.

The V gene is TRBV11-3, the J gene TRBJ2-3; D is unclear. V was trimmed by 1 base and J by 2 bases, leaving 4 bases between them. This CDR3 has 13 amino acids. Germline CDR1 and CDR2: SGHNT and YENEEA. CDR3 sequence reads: CASSLVATDTQYF. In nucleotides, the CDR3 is TGTGCCAGCAGCTTAGTAGCCACAGATACGCAGTATTTT.

CDR3 in amino acids: CASTPFTSYEQYF. The CDR3 DNA follows: TGTGCCAGCACCCCATTCACTAGTTACGAGCAGTACTTC. The rearrangement links TRBV7-9 to TRBJ2-7, with D perhaps matching TRBD2 (5 bases). V dropped 7 bases and J dropped 4 bases, with 14 bases sitting between them. Germline V lookup: CDR1 SEHNR, CDR2 FQNEAQ (reference sequence). The CDR3 extends over 13 amino acids.

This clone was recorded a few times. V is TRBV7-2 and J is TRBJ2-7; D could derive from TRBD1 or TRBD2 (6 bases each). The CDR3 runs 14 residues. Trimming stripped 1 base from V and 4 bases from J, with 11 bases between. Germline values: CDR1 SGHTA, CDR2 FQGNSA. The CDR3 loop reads CASSLDWGAYEQYF. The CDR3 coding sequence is TGTGCCAGCAGCTTAGACTGGGGGGCTTACGAGCAGTACTTC.

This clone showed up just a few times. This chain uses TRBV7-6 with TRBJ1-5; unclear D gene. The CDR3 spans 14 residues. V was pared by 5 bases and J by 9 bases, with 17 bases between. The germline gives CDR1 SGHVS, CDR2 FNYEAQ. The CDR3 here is CASSPAAGSWPQHF. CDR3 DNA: TGTGCCAGCAGCCCGGCGGCGGGCTCATGGCCCCAGCATTTT. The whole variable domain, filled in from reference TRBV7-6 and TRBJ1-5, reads GAGVSQSPRYKVTKRGQDVALRCDPISGHVSLYWYRQALGQGPEFLTYFNYEAQQDKSGLPNDRFSAERPEGSISTLTIQRTEQRDSAMYRCASSPAAGSWPQHFGDGTRLSIL.

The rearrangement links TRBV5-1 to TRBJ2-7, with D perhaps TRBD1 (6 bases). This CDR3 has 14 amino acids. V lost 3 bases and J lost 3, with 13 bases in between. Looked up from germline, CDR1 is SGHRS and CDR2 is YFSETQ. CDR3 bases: TGCGCCAGCAGCTCGACAGGTTCCGACTACGAGCAGTACTTC. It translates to CASSSTGSDYEQYF. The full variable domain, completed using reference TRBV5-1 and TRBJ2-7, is KAGVTQTPRYLIKTRGQQVTLSCSPISGHRSVSWYQQTPGQGLQFLFEYFSETQRNKGNFPGRFSGRQFSNSRSEMNVSTLELGDSALYLCASSSTGSDYEQYFGPGTRLTVT.

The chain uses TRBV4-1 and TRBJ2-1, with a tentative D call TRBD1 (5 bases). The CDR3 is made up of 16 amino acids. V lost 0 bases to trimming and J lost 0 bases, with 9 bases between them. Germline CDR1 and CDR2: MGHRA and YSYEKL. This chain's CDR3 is CASSQEGVRSYNEQFF. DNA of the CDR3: TGCGCCAGCAGCCAAGAAGGGGTTCGCTCCTACAATGAGCAGTTCTTC.

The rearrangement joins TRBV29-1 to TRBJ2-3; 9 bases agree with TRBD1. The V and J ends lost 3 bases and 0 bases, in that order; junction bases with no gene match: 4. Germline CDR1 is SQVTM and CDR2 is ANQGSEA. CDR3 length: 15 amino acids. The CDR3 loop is CSVDGTGISTDTQYF. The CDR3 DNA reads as TGCAGCGTTGATGGGACAGGGATTAGCACAGATACGCAGTATTTT.

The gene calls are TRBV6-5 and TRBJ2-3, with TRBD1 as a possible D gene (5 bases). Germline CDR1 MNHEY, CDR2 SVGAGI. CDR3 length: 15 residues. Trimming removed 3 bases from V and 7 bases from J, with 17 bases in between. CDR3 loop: CASSYGHPPRHTQYF. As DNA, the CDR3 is TGTGCCAGCAGTTATGGACACCCTCCGCGACATACGCAGTATTTT.

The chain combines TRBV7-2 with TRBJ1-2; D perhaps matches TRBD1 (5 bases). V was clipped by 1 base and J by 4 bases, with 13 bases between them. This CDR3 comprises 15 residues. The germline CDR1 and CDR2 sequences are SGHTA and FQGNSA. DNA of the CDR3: TGTGCCAGCAGCTTAGAGGGCAGGGTGGGCTATGGCTACACCTTC. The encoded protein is CASSLEGRVGYGYTF.

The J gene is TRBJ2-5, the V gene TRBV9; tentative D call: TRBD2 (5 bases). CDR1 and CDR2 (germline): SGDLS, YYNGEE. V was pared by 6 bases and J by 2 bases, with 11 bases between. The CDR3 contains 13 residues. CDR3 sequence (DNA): TGTGCCAGCAACCTTGGGAGTCAAGAGACCCAGTACTTC. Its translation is CASNLGSQETQYF.

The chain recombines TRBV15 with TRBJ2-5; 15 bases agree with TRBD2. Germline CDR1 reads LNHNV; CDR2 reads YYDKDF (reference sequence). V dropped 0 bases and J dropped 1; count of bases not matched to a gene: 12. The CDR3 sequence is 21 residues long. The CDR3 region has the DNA TGTGCCACCAGCAGAGATGAGAACTGGGGACTAGCGGGAGGATTCCAAGAGACCCAGTACTTC. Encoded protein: CATSRDENWGLAGGFQETQYF.

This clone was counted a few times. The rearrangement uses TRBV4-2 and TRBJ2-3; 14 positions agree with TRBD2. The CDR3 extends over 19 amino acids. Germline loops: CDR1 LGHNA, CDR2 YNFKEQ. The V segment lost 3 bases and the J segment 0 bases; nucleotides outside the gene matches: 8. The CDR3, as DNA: TGTGCCAGCAGCCACCCGGGACTAGCGGGAGTAGGGAGCACAGATACGCAGTATTTT. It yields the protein CASSHPGLAGVGSTDTQYF.

The chain's CDR3 is CASRRGNSYEQYF. The DNA of the CDR3 is TGTGCCAGCAGGAGGGGCAATTCCTACGAGCAGTACTTC. The chain carries TRBV11-2 and TRBJ2-7; either TRBD1 or TRBD2 may fit D (5 bases each). This CDR3 is built from 13 residues. Looked up from germline, CDR1 is SGHAT and CDR2 is FQNNGV. Trimming pared 6 bases from V and 1 base from J, leaving 10 bases between.

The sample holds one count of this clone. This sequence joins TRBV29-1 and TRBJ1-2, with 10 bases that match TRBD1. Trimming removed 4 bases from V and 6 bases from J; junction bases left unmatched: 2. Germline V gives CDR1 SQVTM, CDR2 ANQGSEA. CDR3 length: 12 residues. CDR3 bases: TGCAGCGTTGCGGGACAGGGGAATGGCTACACCTTC. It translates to CSVAGQGNGYTF.

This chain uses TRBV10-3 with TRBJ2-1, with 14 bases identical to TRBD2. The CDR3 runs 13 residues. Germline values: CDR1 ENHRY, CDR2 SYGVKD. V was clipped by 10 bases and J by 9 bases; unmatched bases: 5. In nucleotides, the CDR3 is TGTGCCAGCGGGACTAGCGGGAGCCCTGAGCAGTTCTTC. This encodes CASGTSGSPEQFF.

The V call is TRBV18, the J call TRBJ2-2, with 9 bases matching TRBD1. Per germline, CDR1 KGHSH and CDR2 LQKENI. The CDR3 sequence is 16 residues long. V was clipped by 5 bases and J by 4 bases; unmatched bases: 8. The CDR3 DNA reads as TGTGCCAGCTCAAAGATGGACAGGGGAGGCACCGGGGAGCTGTTTTTT. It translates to CASSKMDRGGTGELFF.